This T cell receptor beta chain came from a study of shared clonotypes between healthy human individuals (dated by TCRdb to the early 2020s). Concerning the study at large: A couple of women and a few men aged 18 to 49 years were included in the cohort. For each donor, CD4 naive and CD4 memory were each given three plates, CD8 naive was given two plates, and CD8 memory was given one plate. The study deeply sequenced blood TCR repertoires of several healthy adults to estimate repertoire size and the extent of clonotype sharing between individuals. Libraries were prepared and TCR repertoires were sequenced by different laboratories using diverse techniques, in order to increase sequencing depth and limit assay-specific biases. Per donor, leukapheresis produced somewhere between about 0.9 and 9.5 billion PBMCs. What the research found in general, with its limitations: Sampling was restricted to blood, and TCR repertoires in tissues likely differ from the TCR repertoires found in blood. Pairwise subsampling led to the expectation that sequencing depth would affect the degree of clonotype sharing among donors. Roughly 5.2% of naive CD4, more than 3% of naive CD8, approximately 2.2% of memory CD4, and more than 0.35% of memory CD8 clonotypes were shared across several donors. Naive subsets generally had larger estimated clonotype richness than memory subsets. Higher generation probabilities were observed for clonotypes shared by all four sorted-subset donors than for non-shared clonotypes. Incomplete sequencing was indicated by rarefaction of sorted-subset datasets, despite the large sequencing depth. Because the study included a small number of donors, the genetic and exposure-history diversity represented was limited.

The donors were healthy, HIV-negative adults who had no recently reported acute infections or vaccinations. Every donor was a Caucasian adult residing in Nashville, Tennessee, USA. Magnetic negative selection was used to enrich CD4+ T cells, after which naive cells were positively selected on CD45RA and the negative fraction became the memory subset. After blood collection by leukapheresis, PBMCs were isolated using Ficoll-Histopaque density gradient centrifugation and then cryopreserved in the vapor phase of liquid nitrogen. Analytical flow cytometry was used to check the purity and quantity of each magnetically sorted T cell population. Genomic DNA was isolated from each sorted fraction and quantified by UV absorbance on a Nanodrop 2000c. CDR1 and CDR2 are read off the germline V gene as SGDLS and YYNGEE. Trimming takes 0 bases from V and 2 bases from J, and the germline ends sit 9 bases apart. The CDR3 numbers 14 residues from cysteine through phenylalanine. The read is trimmed to its CDR3 DNA, 42 bases read in frame from base 1.

This clone showed up just a few times. The clone's antigen remains unknown. Per-base qualities were not stored, and no clone one base away is much larger. Additional DNA sequences in this sample encode the identical CDR3. Using the deep immunoSEQ assay, TCR CDR3 regions were amplified from genomic DNA by multiplex PCR. For each cell subset, the extracted genomic DNA was distributed evenly across all wells of several immunoSEQ 96-well plates, and each plate served as one replicate. Each replicate PCR for sorted subsets received about 210 ng genomic DNA, equal to about 30,000 T cell genomes. The purified libraries were quantified using a Qubit 3.0 fluorometer, sized with a Bioanalyzer 2100, and then quantified again using the KAPA Library Quantification kit. Every immunoSEQ 96-well plate was sequenced on a dedicated single-read 150-cycle Illumina NextSeq 550 flow cell. The original methods were these. Because the immunoSEQ output included only junctional sequences and no quality scores, the filtering could not be the same as the filtering used for full-length reads. Sequences were annotated with PyIR, a Python wrapper for IgBLAST v1.9, and V/J genes and CDR3 were assigned using IMGT germline references. Reads with weak V/J assignments (E-value above 1e-6), missing CDR3, stop codons, out-of-frame junctions, or ambiguous translated residues were removed. A V3J clonotype was defined by an identical inferred V gene, J gene, and CDR3 amino acid sequence. The percentage overlap between two repertoires was calculated by dividing the number of shared unique clonotypes by the size of the smaller repertoire. Three approaches were used to assess repertoire richness: RTK rarefaction, the Chao1 estimator, and Recon v2.1 estimates of unobserved clonotypes. Generation probabilities for all TCRbeta clonotypes obtained by the gDNA method from a few donors were computed using OLGA. TCRdb re-hosts the immuneACCESS table, in-frame sequences only. Its copies lack some clones; in the studies checked, an unresolved V gene accounts for under half of them, and the cause for the rest is not known. V and J calls and clone size come straight from that table; D and trimming were deduced from the DNA. Recorded for this sample are 950,000 to 1,100,000 clones; about 75% of them occurred a single time. The ten most abundant clones make up 1.4% to 1.5% of the sample.

The V and J segments used are TRBV9 and TRBJ2-7, with the D gene uncertain. The sample comprised memory CD4+ T cells sorted from blood. What this sample's cell subset or site label stands for: CD45RA-negative fraction. This clonotype was sampled from a man aged 18 to 30 in good health. The nucleotide sequence reads TGTGCCAGCAGCGTAGACTTGTTAACCTACGAGCAGTACTTC. This gives the protein CASSVDLLTYEQYF.